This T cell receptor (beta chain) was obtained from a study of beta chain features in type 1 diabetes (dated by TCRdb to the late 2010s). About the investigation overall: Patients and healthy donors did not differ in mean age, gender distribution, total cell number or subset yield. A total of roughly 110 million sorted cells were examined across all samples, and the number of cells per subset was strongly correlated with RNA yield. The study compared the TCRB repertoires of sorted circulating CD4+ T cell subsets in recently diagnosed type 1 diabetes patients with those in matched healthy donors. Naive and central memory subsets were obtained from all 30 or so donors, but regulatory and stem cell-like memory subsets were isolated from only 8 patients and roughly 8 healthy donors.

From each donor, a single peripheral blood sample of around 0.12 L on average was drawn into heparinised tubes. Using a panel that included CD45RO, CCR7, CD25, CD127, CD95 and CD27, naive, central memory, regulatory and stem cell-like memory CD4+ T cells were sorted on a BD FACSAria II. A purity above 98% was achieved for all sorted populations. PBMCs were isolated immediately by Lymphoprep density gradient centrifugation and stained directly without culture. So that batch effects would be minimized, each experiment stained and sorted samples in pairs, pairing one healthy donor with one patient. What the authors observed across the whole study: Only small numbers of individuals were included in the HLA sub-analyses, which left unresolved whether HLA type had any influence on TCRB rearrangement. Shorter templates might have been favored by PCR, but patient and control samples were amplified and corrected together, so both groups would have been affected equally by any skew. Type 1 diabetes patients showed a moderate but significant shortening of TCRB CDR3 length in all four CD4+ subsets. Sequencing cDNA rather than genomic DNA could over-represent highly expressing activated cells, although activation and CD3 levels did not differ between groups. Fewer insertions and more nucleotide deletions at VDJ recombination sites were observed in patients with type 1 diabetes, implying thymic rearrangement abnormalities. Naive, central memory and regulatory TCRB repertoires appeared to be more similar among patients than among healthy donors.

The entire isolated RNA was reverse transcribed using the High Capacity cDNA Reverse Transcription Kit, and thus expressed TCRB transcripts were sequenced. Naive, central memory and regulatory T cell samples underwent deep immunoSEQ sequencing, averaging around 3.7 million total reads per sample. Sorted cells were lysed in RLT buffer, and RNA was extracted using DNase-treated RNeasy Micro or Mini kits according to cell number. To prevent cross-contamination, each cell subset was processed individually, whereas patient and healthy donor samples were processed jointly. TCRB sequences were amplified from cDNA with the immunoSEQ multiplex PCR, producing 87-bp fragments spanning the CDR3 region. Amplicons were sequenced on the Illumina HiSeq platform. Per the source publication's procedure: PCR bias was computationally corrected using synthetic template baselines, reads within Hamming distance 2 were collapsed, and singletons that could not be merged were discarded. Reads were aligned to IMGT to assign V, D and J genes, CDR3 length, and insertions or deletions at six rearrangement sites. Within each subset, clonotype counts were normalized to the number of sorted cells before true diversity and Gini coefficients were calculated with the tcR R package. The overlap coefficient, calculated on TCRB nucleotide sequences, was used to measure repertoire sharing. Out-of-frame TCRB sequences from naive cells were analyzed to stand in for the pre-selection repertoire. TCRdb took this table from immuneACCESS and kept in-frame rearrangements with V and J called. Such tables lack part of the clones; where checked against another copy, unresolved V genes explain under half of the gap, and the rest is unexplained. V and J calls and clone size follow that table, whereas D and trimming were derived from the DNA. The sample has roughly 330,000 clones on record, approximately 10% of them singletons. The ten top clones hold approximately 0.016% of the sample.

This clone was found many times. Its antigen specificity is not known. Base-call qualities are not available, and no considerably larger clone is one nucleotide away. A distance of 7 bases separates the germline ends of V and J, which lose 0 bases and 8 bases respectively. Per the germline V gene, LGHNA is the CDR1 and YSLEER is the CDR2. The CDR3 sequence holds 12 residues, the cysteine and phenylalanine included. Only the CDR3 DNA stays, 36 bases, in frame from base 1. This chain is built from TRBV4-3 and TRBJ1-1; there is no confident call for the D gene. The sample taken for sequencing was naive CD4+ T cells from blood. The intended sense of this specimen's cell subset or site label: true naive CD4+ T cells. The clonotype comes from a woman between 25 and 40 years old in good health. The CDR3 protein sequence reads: CASSQERGEAFF. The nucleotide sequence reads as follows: TGCGCCAGCAGCCAAGAACGCGGAGAAGCTTTCTTT.